A selection of T cell receptor beta chains follows, all from one sample in a study of T cell responses to AZD1222 COVID-19 vaccine. Measured with immunoSEQ multiplex PCR; TCRdb has only the in-frame clones, and not every one. This sample has 150,000 to 160,000 clones, with 85% to 95% found just once. The specimen comprised peripheral blood, sampled 28 days after the second AZD1222 dose. These receptors came from an adult who received the AZD1222 COVID-19 vaccine. Both conserved end residues are part of each CDR3. The D gene is left open where the match is weak. Clone size, where shown, is once, few, many, or a class for clones that have expanded.

>TRBJ2-1|TRBD2|.|TRBV7-2
CASSKGLAAYNEQFF
TGTGCCAGCAGCAAGGGACTAGCGGCCTACAATGAGCAGTTCTTC
>TRBJ1-6|.|.|TRBV5-1
CASNREGASNSPLHF
TGCGCCAGTAACAGAGAAGGGGCCTCGAATTCACCCCTCCACTTT
>TRBJ2-7|.|.|TRBV5-5
CASSLVGTAYEQYF
TGTGCCAGCAGCTTGGTAGGCACGGCCTACGAGCAGTACTTC
>TRBJ1-3|.|.|TRBV19
CASSTGGNTIYF
TGTGCCAGTAGTACCGGTGGAAACACCATATATTTT
>TRBJ2-1|TRBD2|.|TRBV19
CASSNRLAGGPYNEQFF
TGTGCCAGTAGTAACCGACTAGCGGGAGGGCCATACAATGAGCAGTTCTTC
>TRBJ2-1|TRBD2|.|TRBV7-2
CASSLAGLAGDRQFF
TGTGCCAGCAGCTTAGCGGGACTAGCGGGAGATCGGCAGTTCTTC
>TRBJ2-4|.|once|TRBV6-5
CASSRLVWAKNIQYF
TGTGCCAGCAGTAGACTCGTCTGGGCCAAAAACATTCAGTACTTC
>TRBJ1-1|TRBD1|once|TRBV4-1
CASSPPGTENTEAFF
TGCGCCAGCAGCCCGCCCGGGACAGAGAACACTGAAGCTTTCTTT
>TRBJ2-7|.|few|TRBV11-3
CASSLTIEREPYEQYF
TGTGCCAGCAGCTTAACCATTGAGAGGGAACCCTACGAGCAGTACTTC
>TRBJ2-7|.|.|TRBV12-2
CASRLLLGGNIHYEQYF
TGTGCAAGTCGCCTCCTTTTAGGGGGCAACATCCACTACGAGCAGTACTTC
>TRBJ2-5|TRBD1|.|TRBV5-5
CASSSGTGGETQYF
TGTGCCAGCAGCTCCGGGACAGGAGGGGAGACCCAGTACTTC
>TRBJ1-5|.|.|TRBV7-2
CASTPFPGSNQPQHF
TGTGCCAGCACCCCTTTCCCGGGGTCCAATCAGCCCCAGCATTTT
>TRBJ1-2|.|.|TRBV19
CASRERQPIYGYTF
TGTGCCAGTAGAGAACGGCAGCCTATCTATGGCTACACCTTC
>TRBJ1-2|.|.|TRBV29-1
CSAVSSGGYTF
TGCAGCGCGGTCAGCTCAGGAGGCTACACCTTC
>TRBJ1-5|.|.|TRBV30
CAWSLQGGEQPQHF
TGTGCCTGGAGTCTACAGGGAGGGGAACAGCCCCAGCATTTT
>TRBJ1-2|.|.|TRBV27
CASSPKWGNNGYTF
TGTGCCAGCAGTCCGAAGTGGGGGAATAATGGCTACACCTTC
>TRBJ2-7|TRBD2|.|TRBV2
CASSRGGSVYEQYF
TGTGCCAGCAGTCGGGGCGGGAGCGTATACGAGCAGTACTTC
>TRBJ1-2|.|few|TRBV29-1
CSVDSPGEGYTF
TGCAGCGTTGATTCTCCAGGGGAAGGCTACACCTTC
>TRBJ1-2|.|.|TRBV30
CASARGEGYTF
TGTGCCAGCGCAAGGGGGGAGGGCTACACCTTC
>TRBJ2-1|.|.|TRBV7-9
CASGGSYNEQFF
TGTGCCAGCGGGGGGTCCTACAATGAGCAGTTCTTC
>TRBJ1-2|TRBD1|.|TRBV27
CASSLFRRRQGVLANYGYTF
TGTGCCAGCAGTTTATTTCGGAGAAGGCAGGGGGTTTTAGCTAACTATGGCTACACCTTC
>TRBJ1-2|.|.|TRBV5-1
CASSLGEGGRSNYGYTF
TGCGCCAGCAGCTTGGGTGAAGGGGGACGATCTAACTATGGCTACACCTTC
>TRBJ2-2|TRBD2|.|TRBV15
CATRGGGVAGELFF
TGTGCCACCCGCGGGGGGGGTGTGGCCGGGGAGCTGTTTTTT
>TRBJ1-2|.|.|TRBV5-1
CASSPDNYGYTF
TGCGCCAGCAGCCCAGACAACTATGGCTACACCTTC